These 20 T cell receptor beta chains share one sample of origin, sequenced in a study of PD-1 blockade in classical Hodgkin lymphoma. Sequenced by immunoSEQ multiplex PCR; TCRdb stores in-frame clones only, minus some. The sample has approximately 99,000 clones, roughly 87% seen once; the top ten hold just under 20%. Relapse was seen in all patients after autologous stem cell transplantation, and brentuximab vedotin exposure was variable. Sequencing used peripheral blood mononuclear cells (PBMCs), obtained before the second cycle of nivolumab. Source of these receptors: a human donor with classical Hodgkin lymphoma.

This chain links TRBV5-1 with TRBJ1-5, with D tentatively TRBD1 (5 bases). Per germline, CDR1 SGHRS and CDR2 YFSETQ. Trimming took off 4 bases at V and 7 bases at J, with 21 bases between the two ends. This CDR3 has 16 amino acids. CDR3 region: CASSPRGNPLVQPQHF. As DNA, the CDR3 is TGCGCCAGCAGCCCGCGGGGGAATCCGTTGGTCCAGCCCCAGCATTTT. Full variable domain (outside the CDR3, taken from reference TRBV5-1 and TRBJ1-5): KAGVTQTPRYLIKTRGQQVTLSCSPISGHRSVSWYQQTPGQGLQFLFEYFSETQRNKGNFPGRFSGRQFSNSRSEMNVSTLELGDSALYLCASSPRGNPLVQPQHFGDGTRLSIL.

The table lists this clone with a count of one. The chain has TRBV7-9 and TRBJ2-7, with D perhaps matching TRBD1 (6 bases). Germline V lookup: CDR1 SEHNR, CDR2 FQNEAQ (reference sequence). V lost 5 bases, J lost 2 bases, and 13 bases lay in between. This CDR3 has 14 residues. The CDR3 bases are TGTGCCAGCAGCGGATCAGGGGACCCCTACGAGCAGTACTTC. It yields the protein CASSGSGDPYEQYF. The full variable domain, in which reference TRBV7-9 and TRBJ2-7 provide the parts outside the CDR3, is DTGVSQNPRHKITKRGQNVTFRCDPISEHNRLYWYRQTLGQGPEFLTYFQNEAQLEKSRLLSDRFSAERPKGSFSTLEIQRTEQGDSAMYLCASSGSGDPYEQYFGPGTRLTVT.

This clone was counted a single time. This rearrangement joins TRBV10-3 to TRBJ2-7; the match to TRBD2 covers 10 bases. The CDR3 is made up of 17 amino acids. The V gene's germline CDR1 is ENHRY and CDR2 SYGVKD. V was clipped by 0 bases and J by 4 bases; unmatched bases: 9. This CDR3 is CAISESTLSSGSYEQYF. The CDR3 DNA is TGTGCCATCAGTGAGTCCACGCTATCTAGCGGGAGTTACGAGCAGTACTTC.

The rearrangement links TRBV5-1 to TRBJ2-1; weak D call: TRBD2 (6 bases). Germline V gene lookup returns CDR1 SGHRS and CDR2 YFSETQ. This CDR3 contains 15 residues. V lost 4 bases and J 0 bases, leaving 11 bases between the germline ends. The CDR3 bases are TGCGCCAGCAGCGCGGGGTCCAGCTCCTACAATGAGCAGTTCTTC. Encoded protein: CASSAGSSSYNEQFF.

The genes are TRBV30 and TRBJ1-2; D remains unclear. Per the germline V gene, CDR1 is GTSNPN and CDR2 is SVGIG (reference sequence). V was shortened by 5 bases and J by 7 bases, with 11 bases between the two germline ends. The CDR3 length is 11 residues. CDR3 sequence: CAWGFTPGYTF. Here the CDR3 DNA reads TGTGCCTGGGGGTTTACTCCTGGCTACACCTTC.

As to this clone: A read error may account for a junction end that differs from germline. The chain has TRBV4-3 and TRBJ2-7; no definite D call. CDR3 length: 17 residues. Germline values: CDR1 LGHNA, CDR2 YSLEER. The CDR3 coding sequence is TGCGCCAGCAGCCAAGAAGTAGCTCAAATTCACCCCTACGAGCAGCACTTC. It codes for CASSQEVAQIHPYEQHF.

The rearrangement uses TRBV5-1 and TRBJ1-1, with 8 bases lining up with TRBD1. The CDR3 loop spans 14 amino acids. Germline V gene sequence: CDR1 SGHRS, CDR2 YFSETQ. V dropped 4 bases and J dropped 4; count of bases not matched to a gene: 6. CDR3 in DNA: TGCGCCAGCAGCGATACAGGGGGGATCACTGAAGCTTTCTTT. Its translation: CASSDTGGITEAFF.

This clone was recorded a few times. The CDR3, as DNA: TGTGCCAGCAGCCCAAATCCCCGAGAGCAGTACTTC. This gives the protein CASSPNPREQYF. The V gene is TRBV7-6, the J gene TRBJ2-7; D gene unclear. CDR3 length: 12 residues. Looked up from germline, CDR1 is SGHVS and CDR2 is FNYEAQ. Trimming pared 5 bases from V and 7 bases from J, leaving 12 bases between.

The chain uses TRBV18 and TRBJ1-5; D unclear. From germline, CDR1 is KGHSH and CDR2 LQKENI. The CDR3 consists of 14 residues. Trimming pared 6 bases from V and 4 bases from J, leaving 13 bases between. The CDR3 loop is CASSLERVNQPQHF. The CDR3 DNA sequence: TGTGCCAGCTCCCTTGAGAGGGTTAATCAGCCCCAGCATTTT.

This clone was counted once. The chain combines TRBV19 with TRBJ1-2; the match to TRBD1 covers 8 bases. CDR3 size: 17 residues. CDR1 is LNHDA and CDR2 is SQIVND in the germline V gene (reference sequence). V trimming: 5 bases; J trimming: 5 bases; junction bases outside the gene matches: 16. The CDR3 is CASSPMNWWTGKYGYTF. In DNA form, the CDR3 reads TGTGCCAGTAGTCCCATGAACTGGTGGACAGGGAAATATGGCTACACCTTC.

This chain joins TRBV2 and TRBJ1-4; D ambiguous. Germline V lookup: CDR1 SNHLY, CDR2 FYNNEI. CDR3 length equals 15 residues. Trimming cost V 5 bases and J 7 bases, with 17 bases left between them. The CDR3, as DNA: TGTGCCAGCAGTAAAGGGTCCCTCGGAGGTGAAAAACTGTTTTTT. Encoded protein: CASSKGSLGGEKLFF.

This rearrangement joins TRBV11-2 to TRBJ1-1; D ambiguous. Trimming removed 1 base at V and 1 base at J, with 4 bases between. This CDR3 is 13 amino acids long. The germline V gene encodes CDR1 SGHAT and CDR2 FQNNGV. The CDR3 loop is CASSLAGNTEAFF. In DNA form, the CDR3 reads TGTGCCAGCAGCTTAGCGGGGAACACTGAAGCTTTCTTT.

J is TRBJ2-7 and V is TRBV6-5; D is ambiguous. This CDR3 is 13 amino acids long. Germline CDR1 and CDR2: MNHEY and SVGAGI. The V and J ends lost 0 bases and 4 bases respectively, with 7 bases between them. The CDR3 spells CASSYSLKYEQYF. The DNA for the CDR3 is TGTGCCAGCAGTTACTCGCTAAAGTACGAGCAGTACTTC.

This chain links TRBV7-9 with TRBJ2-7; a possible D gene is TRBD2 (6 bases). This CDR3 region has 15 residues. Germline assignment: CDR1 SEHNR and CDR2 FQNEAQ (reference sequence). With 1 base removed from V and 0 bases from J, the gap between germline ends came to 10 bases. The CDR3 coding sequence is TGTGCCAGCAGCTTAGGGGGGGAGCTCTCCTACGAGCAGTACTTC. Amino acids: CASSLGGELSYEQYF.

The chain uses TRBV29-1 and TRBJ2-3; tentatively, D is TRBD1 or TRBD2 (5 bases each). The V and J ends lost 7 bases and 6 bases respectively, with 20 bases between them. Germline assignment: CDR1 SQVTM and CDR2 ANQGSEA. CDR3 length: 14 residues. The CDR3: CSASPGRALDTQYF. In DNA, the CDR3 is TGCAGCGCTAGCCCCGGCAGGGCGCTGGATACGCAGTATTTT.

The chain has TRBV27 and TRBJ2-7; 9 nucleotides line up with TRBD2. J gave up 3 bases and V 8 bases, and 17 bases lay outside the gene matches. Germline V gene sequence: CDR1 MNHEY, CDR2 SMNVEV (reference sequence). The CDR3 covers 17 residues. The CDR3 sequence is CASGRAGSIAGDYEQYF. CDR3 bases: TGTGCCAGCGGGCGGGCGGGAAGCATAGCGGGAGACTACGAGCAGTACTTC.

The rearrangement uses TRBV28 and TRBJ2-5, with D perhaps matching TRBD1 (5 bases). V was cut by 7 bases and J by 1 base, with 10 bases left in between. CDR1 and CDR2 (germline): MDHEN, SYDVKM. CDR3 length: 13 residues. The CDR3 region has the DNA TGTGCCAGCATCGACAGTGTCCAAGAGACCCAGTACTTC. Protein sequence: CASIDSVQETQYF. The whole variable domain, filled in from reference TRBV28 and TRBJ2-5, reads DVKVTQSSRYLVKRTGEKVFLECVQDMDHENMFWYRQDPGLGLRLIYFSYDVKMKEKGDIPEGYSVSREKKERFSLILESASTNQTSMYLCASIDSVQETQYFGPGTRLLVL.

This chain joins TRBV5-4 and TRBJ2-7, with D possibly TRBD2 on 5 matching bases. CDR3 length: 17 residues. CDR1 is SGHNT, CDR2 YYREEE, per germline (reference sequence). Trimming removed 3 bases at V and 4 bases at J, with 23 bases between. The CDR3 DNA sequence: TGTGCCAGCAGCTGGATGACTACAAGCGGAGCAGAGTACGAGCAGTACTTC. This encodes CASSWMTTSGAEYEQYF.

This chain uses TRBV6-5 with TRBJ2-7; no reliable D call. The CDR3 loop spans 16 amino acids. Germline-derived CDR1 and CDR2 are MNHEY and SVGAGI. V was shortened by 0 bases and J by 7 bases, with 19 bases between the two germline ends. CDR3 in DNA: TGTGCCAGCAGTTACTCCTATGGGAACTTCTACGTAGAGCAGTACTTC. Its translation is CASSYSYGNFYVEQYF.

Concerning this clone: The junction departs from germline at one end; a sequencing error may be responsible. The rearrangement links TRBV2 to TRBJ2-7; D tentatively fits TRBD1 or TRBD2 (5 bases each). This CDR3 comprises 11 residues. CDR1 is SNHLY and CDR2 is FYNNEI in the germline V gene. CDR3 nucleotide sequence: TGTGCCAGCAGTGGGGACCCTAAACCTAAATTC. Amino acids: CASSGDPKPKF.